These 8 T cell receptor beta chains were all obtained from the same sample, sequenced in a study of blood T cell repertoires in COVID-19. Data came from immunoSEQ multiplex PCR; TCRdb stores just in-frame clones and leaves some out. The sample has over 120,000 clones, approximately 89% seen once. The sequenced sample was peripheral blood. The receptors were gathered from a human donor in a cohort sampled during active COVID-19.

The V call is TRBV4-1, the J call TRBJ2-7, with 11 bases aligning to TRBD2. This CDR3 region has 17 residues. Per the germline V gene, CDR1 is MGHRA and CDR2 is YSYEKL. With 0 bases clipped from V and 3 bases from J, the junction kept 7 bases outside the gene matches. The CDR3 coding sequence is TGCGCCAGCAGCCAAGACGCACTAGCGGGGGTTATCTACGAGCAGTACTTC. This sequence encodes CASSQDALAGVIYEQYF.

As DNA, the CDR3 is TGTGCCAGCAGTGGAGGAAAGCGGGGGGGCTTAGAGACCCAGTACTTC. Its protein product is CASSGGKRGGLETQYF. J is TRBJ2-5 and V is TRBV25-1, with 10 nucleotides matching TRBD2. Germline trimming cut 4 bases from V and 4 bases from J; bases unmatched to any gene: 9. In germline, CDR1 is MGHDK, CDR2 SYGVNS. This CDR3 contains 16 residues.

This CDR3 reads CASSRKALRYNEQFF. The CDR3 coding sequence is TGCGCCAGCAGCCGAAAAGCTCTGCGATACAATGAGCAGTTCTTC. The chain joins TRBV4-3 to TRBJ2-1; no firm D call. CDR3 length: 15 residues. With 4 bases removed from V and 4 bases from J, the gap between germline ends came to 14 bases. Germline CDR1 is LGHNA and CDR2 is YSLEER.

The rearrangement uses TRBV7-3 and TRBJ2-1, with TRBD1 matching 9 bases. Germline V lookup: CDR1 SGHTA, CDR2 FQGTGA. This CDR3 region has 15 residues. J lost 4 bases, V lost 5 bases, and 6 bases had no gene match. The CDR3 is CASSTGGAPYNEQFF. As DNA, the CDR3 is TGTGCCAGCAGCACAGGGGGCGCCCCGTACAATGAGCAGTTCTTC.

The rearrangement joins TRBV4-1 to TRBJ2-7, with D possibly TRBD1 on 6 matching bases. The V and J ends lost 6 bases and 3 bases respectively, with 15 bases between them. This CDR3 has 14 amino acids. Germline assignment: CDR1 MGHRA and CDR2 YSYEKL. The CDR3 loop reads CASSPGPGDYEQYF. As DNA, the CDR3 is TGCGCCAGCAGTCCGGGACCAGGGGACTACGAGCAGTACTTC.

The chain carries TRBV7-9 and TRBJ1-2; a possible D gene is TRBD1 (5 bases). This CDR3 has 13 residues. Trimming took 5 bases from V and 4 from J, leaving 11 bases between them. Germline V lookup: CDR1 SEHNR, CDR2 FQNEAQ (reference sequence). Written as DNA, the CDR3 is TGTGCCAGCAGCCAGACAGAGTCCTATGGCTACACCTTC. Its translation: CASSQTESYGYTF.

Only one count was recorded for this clone. The rearrangement links TRBV3-1 (or the pseudogene TRBV3-2) to TRBJ2-7; tentative D call: TRBD1 (6 bases). This CDR3 contains 12 residues. V was trimmed by 3 bases and J by 12 bases, leaving 15 bases between them. CDR1 and CDR2 (germline): LGHDT, YNNKEL (reference sequence). The CDR3 DNA reads as TGTGCCAGCAGCCATGGCAGGGGTGTTCTGTACTTC. Its protein product is CASSHGRGVLYF.

The chain has TRBV27 and TRBJ2-3; TRBD2 might be the D (5 bases). Germline lookup yields CDR1 MNHEY and CDR2 SMNVEV (reference sequence). The CDR3 spans 14 residues. With 2 bases removed from V and 0 bases from J, the gap between germline ends came to 6 bases. DNA for the CDR3: TGTGCCAGCAGTTTAGGCGGGAGCACAGATACGCAGTATTTT. Its translation: CASSLGGSTDTQYF.